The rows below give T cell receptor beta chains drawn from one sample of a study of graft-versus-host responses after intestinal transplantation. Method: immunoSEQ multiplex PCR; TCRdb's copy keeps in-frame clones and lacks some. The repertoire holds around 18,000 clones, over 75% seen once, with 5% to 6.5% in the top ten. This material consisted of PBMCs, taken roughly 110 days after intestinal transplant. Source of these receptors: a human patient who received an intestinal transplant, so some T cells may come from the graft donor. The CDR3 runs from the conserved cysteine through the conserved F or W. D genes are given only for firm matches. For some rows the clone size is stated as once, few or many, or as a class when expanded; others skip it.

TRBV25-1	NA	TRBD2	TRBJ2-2	CASSGRLAVGGELFF
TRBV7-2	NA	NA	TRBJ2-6	CASSLARRASGANVLTF
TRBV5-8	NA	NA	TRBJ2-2	CASAAGRNTGELFF
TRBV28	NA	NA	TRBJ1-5	CASSLQAGYQPQHF
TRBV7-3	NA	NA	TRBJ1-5	CASSLNPRPSRSLSNQPQHF
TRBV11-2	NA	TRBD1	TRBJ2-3	CASSGQGVATDTQYF
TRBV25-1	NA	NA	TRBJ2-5	CASGRDLGTQYF
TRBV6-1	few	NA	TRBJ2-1	CASSVAYNNEQFF
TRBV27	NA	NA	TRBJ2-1	CASSLADDYNEQFF
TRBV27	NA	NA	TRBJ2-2	CASSLDRGAGELFF
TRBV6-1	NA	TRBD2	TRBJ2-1	CASSESLTSGLGEKFF
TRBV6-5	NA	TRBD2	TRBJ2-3	CASRTSGGSTDTQYF
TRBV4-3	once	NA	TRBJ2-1	CASSQAEWGLYNEQFF
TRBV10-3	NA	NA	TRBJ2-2	CAISSGTATGELFF
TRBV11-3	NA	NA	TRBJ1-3	CASSLGYGSGNTIYF
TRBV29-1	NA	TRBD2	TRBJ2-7	CSVGKGLAYSYEQYF
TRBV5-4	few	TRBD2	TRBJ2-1	CASNLAGGSNEQFF
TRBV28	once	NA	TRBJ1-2	CASSYTAYGYTF
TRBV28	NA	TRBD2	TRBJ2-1	CASSVALAGAGNEQFF
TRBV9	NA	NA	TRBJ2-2	CASSVGLAGELFF
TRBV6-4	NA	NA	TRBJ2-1	CASSEGAEYNEQFF
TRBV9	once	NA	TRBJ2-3	CASSVFRESTDTQYF